This T cell receptor beta chain was sequenced for a study of cytomegalovirus exposure and HLA in healthy donors. Comment on this clone: Its cognate antigen is unknown.

PCR was performed using 60 Vbeta and 13 Jbeta primers. Sequencing was performed with immunoSEQ multiplex PCR; in TCRdb, only in-frame clones are kept and a portion is missing. Here the sample spans more than 100,000 clones, about 73% being singletons. Study results and limitations: Cytomegalovirus status was reportedly diagnosed by the classifier with high sensitivity and specificity.

Unrecorded immune exposure was likely among donors, who were nominally healthy when sampled. The TCR comes from a middle-aged woman in good health and CMV-seronegative. Material: PBMCs.

Written as DNA, the CDR3 is TGTGCCAGATTGGACTCGGAGGCCGGGGAGCTGTTTTTT. Its protein product is CARLDSEAGELFF. The genes are TRBV6-1 and TRBJ2-2, with D tentatively TRBD2 (5 bases). The V gene's germline CDR1 is MNHNS and CDR2 SASEGT. The CDR3 has 13 amino acids. Trimming pared 9 bases from V and 6 bases from J, leaving 14 bases between.